A selection of T cell receptor beta chains follows, all from one sample in a study of shared clonotypes between healthy human individuals. Profiling relied on immunoSEQ multiplex PCR, and the TCRdb table lists in-frame clones only, not all of them. The sample holds roughly 2.6 million clones; approximately 92% are singletons and the top ten take roughly 0.14%. The sample taken for sequencing was naive CD4+ T cells sorted from blood. All receptors derive from a man between 18 and 29 years old in good health. Each CDR3 is given with its conserved first and last residue. A D gene is named only where the DNA matches it firmly. The size field is filled for only some rows; it gives once, few, many or a size class.

v_gene: TRBV5-4
d_gene: TRBD1
abundance: -
j_gene: TRBJ1-2
CDR3nt: TGTGCCAGCAGCTTTGAGACAGGGGGAGGCTACACCTTC
CDR3aa: CASSFETGGGYTF

v_gene: TRBV2
d_gene: -
abundance: -
j_gene: TRBJ1-1
CDR3nt: TGTGCCAGCAGTCCTATGAACACTGAAGCTTTCTTT
CDR3aa: CASSPMNTEAFF

v_gene: TRBV6-6
d_gene: -
abundance: once
j_gene: TRBJ1-4
CDR3nt: TGTGCCAGCAGCCCTAGGGGAGAGAAACTGTTTTTT
CDR3aa: CASSPRGEKLFF

v_gene: TRBV5-4
d_gene: -
abundance: once
j_gene: TRBJ2-7
CDR3nt: TGTGCCAGCAGCCCGGGACCGGCCGAATACGAGCAGTACTTC
CDR3aa: CASSPGPAEYEQYF

v_gene: TRBV29-1
d_gene: -
abundance: once
j_gene: TRBJ2-1
CDR3nt: TGCAGCTCCGTTCGGGGCGGGGACAATGAGCAGTTCTTC
CDR3aa: CSSVRGGDNEQFF

v_gene: TRBV11-3
d_gene: -
abundance: -
j_gene: TRBJ2-1
CDR3nt: TGTGCCAGCAGCTTAGAACTGGGACCTGAGTCCTACAATGAGCAGTTCTTC
CDR3aa: CASSLELGPESYNEQFF

v_gene: TRBV28
d_gene: -
abundance: -
j_gene: TRBJ2-7
CDR3nt: TGTGCCAGCACCCGGGACGCGACCGGGGAGCAGTACTTC
CDR3aa: CASTRDATGEQYF

v_gene: TRBV19
d_gene: TRBD1
abundance: -
j_gene: TRBJ2-7
CDR3nt: TGTGCCAGTAGTCCGAGGGTCCGGGACAGGGGATTCGCCTACGAGCAGTACTTC
CDR3aa: CASSPRVRDRGFAYEQYF

v_gene: TRBV18
d_gene: -
abundance: -
j_gene: TRBJ2-2
CDR3nt: TGTGCCAGCTCACCCATGGGACGTCCGAACACCGGGGAGCTGTTTTTT
CDR3aa: CASSPMGRPNTGELFF

v_gene: TRBV2
d_gene: -
abundance: -
j_gene: TRBJ2-7
CDR3nt: TGTGCCAGCACCCCTGGGAACTACGAGCAGTACTTC
CDR3aa: CASTPGNYEQYF

v_gene: TRBV2
d_gene: -
abundance: -
j_gene: TRBJ1-5
CDR3nt: TGTGCCAGCAGTGAAGGTAATGGCAATCAGCCCCAGCATTTT
CDR3aa: CASSEGNGNQPQHF

v_gene: TRBV5-1
d_gene: -
abundance: -
j_gene: TRBJ1-2
CDR3nt: TGCGCCAGCAGCTTGGGGTCTGCAGGTGAAGGGTATGGCTACACCTTC
CDR3aa: CASSLGSAGEGYGYTF

v_gene: TRBV11-2
d_gene: -
abundance: -
j_gene: TRBJ2-7
CDR3nt: TGTGCCAGCAGCTTAGTCTCGGGGGCCACCTACGAGCAGTACTTC
CDR3aa: CASSLVSGATYEQYF

v_gene: TRBV30
d_gene: -
abundance: once
j_gene: TRBJ2-7
CDR3nt: TGTGCCTGGAAGAGGGTGGCGAGCTCCTACGAGCAGTACTTC
CDR3aa: CAWKRVASSYEQYF

v_gene: TRBV5-1
d_gene: -
abundance: -
j_gene: TRBJ2-3
CDR3nt: TGCGCCAGCAGCAGGGATCTGATGGGCACAGATACGCAGTATTTT
CDR3aa: CASSRDLMGTDTQYF

v_gene: TRBV18
d_gene: -
abundance: -
j_gene: TRBJ1-1
CDR3nt: TGTGCCAGCTCACCACGCATGCAGGGAGACACTGAAGCTTTCTTT
CDR3aa: CASSPRMQGDTEAFF

v_gene: TRBV10-1
d_gene: -
abundance: -
j_gene: TRBJ2-2
CDR3nt: TGCGCCAGCAGCCCGGGACTGGGGAACACCGGGGAGCTGTTTTTT
CDR3aa: CASSPGLGNTGELFF

v_gene: TRBV29-1
d_gene: TRBD1
abundance: once
j_gene: TRBJ1-1
CDR3nt: TGCAGCGTTATTGGGACAGGGGGCATGGGGACTGAAGCTTTCTTT
CDR3aa: CSVIGTGGMGTEAFF

v_gene: TRBV7-9
d_gene: -
abundance: -
j_gene: TRBJ2-5
CDR3nt: TGTGCCAGCAGCCCCGGGCTAGCATCGGGGGAGACCCAGTACTTC
CDR3aa: CASSPGLASGETQYF

v_gene: TRBV11-3
d_gene: TRBD2
abundance: -
j_gene: TRBJ2-6
CDR3nt: TGTGCCAGCAGCTCGTTCACTAGCGGGGGGACTGGGGCCAACGTCCTGACTTTC
CDR3aa: CASSSFTSGGTGANVLTF

v_gene: TRBV7-2
d_gene: TRBD2
abundance: -
j_gene: TRBJ2-7
CDR3nt: TGTGCCAGCAGCTTAGAGGGACTAGCGTTTTACGAGCAGTACTTC
CDR3aa: CASSLEGLAFYEQYF

v_gene: TRBV7-2
d_gene: -
abundance: -
j_gene: TRBJ1-2
CDR3nt: TGTGCCAGCAGCTTAGTGGCAGAGTATGGCTACACCTTC
CDR3aa: CASSLVAEYGYTF

v_gene: TRBV21-1
d_gene: -
abundance: -
j_gene: TRBJ1-5
CDR3nt: TGTGCCAGCAGCAAAGGGGAGGACATGGACAGTTGCAATCAGCCCCAGCATTTT
CDR3aa: CASSKGEDMDSCNQPQHF

v_gene: TRBV5-1
d_gene: -
abundance: -
j_gene: TRBJ2-3
CDR3nt: TGCGCCAGCAAGTCAACAGCTCTCTTCACAGATACGCAGTATTTT
CDR3aa: CASKSTALFTDTQYF

v_gene: TRBV7-7
d_gene: -
abundance: -
j_gene: TRBJ2-2
CDR3nt: TGTGCTAGCAGCTTAGCAGGGATGGTCACCGAGGAGCTGTTTTTT
CDR3aa: CASSLAGMVTEELFF

v_gene: TRBV18
d_gene: -
abundance: -
j_gene: TRBJ2-1
CDR3nt: TGTGCCAGCTCACCACCTGGGATGGGCAATGAGCAGTTCTTC
CDR3aa: CASSPPGMGNEQFF